A selection of T cell receptor beta chains follows, all from one sample in a study of T cells in localized non-small cell lung cancer. Method: immunoSEQ multiplex PCR; TCRdb's copy keeps in-frame clones and lacks some. The sample lists 30,000 or so clones, 80% to 90% occurring once. This material consisted of peripheral blood, taken before any cancer treatment. These receptors all stem from a woman between 35 and 70 years old with stage I lung adenocarcinoma. Both conserved end residues are part of each CDR3. Fields, in order: D gene, J gene, clone size, V gene, CDR3 protein, CDR3 DNA. A D gene is named only where the DNA matches it firmly. Part of the rows lack a size; the others show once, few, many or a class for expanded clones.

-,TRBJ2-5,-,TRBV7-6,CASSSGVGETQYF,TGTGCCAGCAGCTCAGGGGTTGGAGAGACCCAGTACTTC
TRBD1,TRBJ2-1,-,TRBV27,CASSPGTGYFYNEQFF,TGTGCCAGCAGTCCCGGGACAGGTTACTTCTACAATGAGCAGTTCTTC
-,TRBJ1-2,-,TRBV28,CASSLTGPNYGYTF,TGTGCCAGCAGTCTGACAGGCCCTAACTATGGCTACACCTTC
TRBD1,TRBJ1-4,-,TRBV28,CASSFPTGGMGKLFF,TGTGCCAGCAGTTTTCCTACAGGGGGCATGGGAAAACTGTTTTTT
-,TRBJ1-5,-,TRBV6-1,CASRLGPNSNQPQHF,TGTGCCAGCAGGCTAGGGCCTAATAGCAATCAGCCCCAGCATTTT
TRBD1,TRBJ2-7,-,TRBV13,CASSLRDRDYEQYF,TGTGCCAGCAGCCTCCGGGACAGAGACTACGAGCAGTACTTC
-,TRBJ2-5,-,TRBV6-1,CASSEPGGEETQYF,TGTGCCAGCAGTGAGCCCGGGGGCGAGGAGACCCAGTACTTC
TRBD1,TRBJ1-1,-,TRBV19,CASSFRGQRGTEAFF,TGTGCCAGTAGTTTTAGGGGGCAGAGAGGCACTGAAGCTTTCTTT
-,TRBJ1-1,-,TRBV2,CASRDEPAVRTEAFF,TGTGCCAGCAGGGACGAGCCAGCCGTACGGACTGAAGCTTTCTTT
-,TRBJ2-7,-,TRBV6-5,CASSYQDSYEQYF,TGTGCCAGCAGTTACCAAGACAGCTACGAGCAGTACTTC
-,TRBJ2-7,-,TRBV13,CASSGRDSGVEQYF,TGTGCCAGCAGCGGGCGGGACAGTGGGGTCGAGCAGTACTTC
-,TRBJ2-5,-,TRBV18,CASSPVETQYF,TGTGCCAGCTCACCAGTAGAGACCCAGTACTTC
-,TRBJ1-4,-,TRBV28,CASSHAPEWFF,TGTGCCAGCAGTCATGCCCCAGAATGGTTTTTT
TRBD1,TRBJ1-2,-,TRBV28,CASSLQGAVSYTF,TGTGCCAGCAGCCTACAGGGGGCCGTCAGCTACACCTTC
-,TRBJ2-2,-,TRBV11-2,CASSLEGAGANTGELFF,TGTGCCAGCAGCTTAGAAGGGGCAGGGGCGAACACCGGGGAGCTGTTTTTT
TRBD2,TRBJ2-5,-,TRBV6-5,CASSPWLAGMETQYF,TGTGCCAGCAGCCCCTGGCTAGCGGGTATGGAGACCCAGTACTTC
TRBD2,TRBJ2-3,-,TRBV5-1,CASSPSAAGPSTDTQYF,TGCGCCAGCAGCCCATCCGCAGCGGGGCCTAGCACAGATACGCAGTATTTT
-,TRBJ2-3,-,TRBV7-6,CASSQRSSTDTQYF,TGTGCCAGCAGCCAGCGGAGTAGCACAGATACGCAGTATTTT
-,TRBJ2-5,-,TRBV4-3,CASSQDGAGWKTQYF,TGCGCCAGCAGCCAAGACGGTGCAGGGTGGAAGACCCAGTACTTC
TRBD1,TRBJ1-1,-,TRBV5-1,CASSFQGTGGYTEAFF,TGCGCCAGCAGCTTCCAGGGGACAGGGGGGTACACTGAAGCTTTCTTT
-,TRBJ2-1,-,TRBV5-1,CASSLAAQGHNEQFF,TGCGCCAGCAGCTTGGCGGCACAAGGTCACAATGAGCAGTTCTTC
-,TRBJ2-5,once,TRBV6-6,CASNTPSRGGKETQYF,TGTGCCAGCAACACCCCCTCCAGGGGGGGCAAAGAGACCCAGTACTTC
TRBD1,TRBJ2-5,-,TRBV11-2,CASSLGTGGPETQYF,TGTGCCAGCAGTTTAGGGACAGGGGGCCCAGAGACCCAGTACTTC
-,TRBJ1-1,-,TRBV6-5,CASRSSGNTEAFF,TGTGCCAGCCGCTCGTCGGGGAACACTGAAGCTTTCTTT
-,TRBJ2-3,-,TRBV27,CASSLSNRDTQYF,TGTGCCAGCAGTTTATCTAACAGAGATACGCAGTATTTT
-,TRBJ2-1,once,TRBV9,CASSSTLYEQFF,TGTGCCAGCAGCTCGACTCTGTATGAGCAGTTCTTC
TRBD1,TRBJ2-5,-,TRBV29-1,CSASTGGRGETQYF,TGCAGCGCCTCTACAGGGGGCCGGGGGGAGACCCAGTACTTC
TRBD1,TRBJ2-1,-,TRBV27,CASSWDRGNEQFF,TGTGCCAGCAGTTGGGACAGGGGGAATGAGCAGTTCTTC
TRBD1,TRBJ2-7,-,TRBV5-6,CASSRTGGLQSYEQYF,TGTGCCAGCTCCAGGACAGGGGGCTTACAGTCCTACGAGCAGTACTTC
-,TRBJ1-5,once,TRBV5-1,CASSPGAGSSNQPQHF,TGCGCCAGCAGCCCGGGGGCAGGATCCAGCAATCAGCCCCAGCATTTT
-,TRBJ2-3,-,TRBV7-2,CASSVTTSTDTQYF,TGTGCCAGCAGCGTCACGACTAGCACAGATACGCAGTATTTT
-,TRBJ2-5,-,TRBV2,CASKGGRGEQETQYF,TGTGCCAGCAAGGGGGGAAGGGGGGAGCAAGAGACCCAGTACTTC
-,TRBJ1-1,-,TRBV28,CASSFSPGNAFF,TGTGCCAGCAGTTTTTCTCCGGGGAACGCTTTCTTT
-,TRBJ2-7,-,TRBV2,CASSDRVEQYF,TGTGCCAGCAGTGACCGGGTCGAGCAGTACTTC
-,TRBJ2-1,-,TRBV4-1,CASSQNPGTTHYNEQFF,TGCGCCAGCAGCCAGAACCCCGGGACAACACATTACAATGAGCAGTTCTTC
-,TRBJ2-2,-,TRBV6-6,CASSFVQSAGELFF,TGTGCCAGCAGTTTTGTTCAGTCAGCCGGGGAGCTGTTTTTT